These 15 T cell receptor beta chains were sequenced from one sample in a study of T cells in Graves' hyperthyroidism and ophthalmopathy. TCR beta CDR3 regions were amplified from RNA transcripts. An initial round of RT-PCR targeting the TCR CDR3 relied on the HTBI primer set. TCRdb fed the multiplex PCR reads into MiXCR, producing one record per CDR3 protein. Here the sample spans 100,000 to 130,000 distinct CDR3 sequences, approximately 15% being singletons. What was sequenced was blood. Source of these receptors: a woman between 50 and 59 years old with Graves' hyperthyroidism.

In its sample, this clonotype was seen many times. The chain joins TRBV19 to TRBJ2-7; tentatively, D is TRBD2 (6 bases). Germline CDR1 is LNHDA and CDR2 is SQIVND (reference sequence). V gave up 5 bases and J gave up 0 bases, with 11 bases separating them. CDR3 length: 14 amino acids. The CDR3 loop is CASSDGGNSYEQYF. DNA for the CDR3: TGTGCCAGTAGTGACGGCGGGAACTCCTACGAGCAGTACTTC.

This clonotype was counted between two and nine times. V is TRBV11-2 and J is TRBJ2-7, with 8 bases matching TRBD1. With V trimmed by 5 bases and J by 2 bases, 11 bases remained unmatched. The germline V gene encodes CDR1 SGHAT and CDR2 FQNNGV. The CDR3 length is 16 residues. The CDR3 region is CASSPWQGAETYEQYF. The CDR3 DNA is TGTGCCAGCAGCCCCTGGCAGGGGGCCGAAACCTACGAGCAGTACTTC.

This clonotype was seen at least ten times. The gene calls are TRBV3-1 and TRBJ2-7; unclear D gene. The CDR3 has 16 residues. The ends were cut back, 4 bases at V and 1 base at J, with 17 bases in the middle. Germline CDR1 is LGHDT and CDR2 is YNNKEL (reference sequence). The CDR3 reads CASSRSAYGQSYEQYF. The CDR3 coding sequence is TGTGCCAGCAGCCGTTCCGCGTACGGGCAGTCCTACGAGCAGTACTTC.

This clonotype was picked up many times. The chain employs TRBV20-1 and TRBJ1-6; D is uncertain. V lost 4 bases, J lost 7 bases, and 11 bases lay in between. This CDR3 has 13 residues. Germline V gene sequence: CDR1 DFQATT, CDR2 SNEGSKA (reference sequence). The CDR3 spells CSANPRQNSPLHF. In DNA, the CDR3 is TGCAGTGCTAACCCAAGACAAAATTCACCCCTCCACTTT.

V is TRBV20-1 and J is TRBJ1-1; D perhaps matches TRBD1 (5 bases). Looked up from germline, CDR1 is DFQATT and CDR2 is SNEGSKA (reference sequence). With 7 bases removed from V and 4 bases from J, the gap between germline ends came to 13 bases. CDR3 size: 12 residues. The CDR3 is CSVLRQSTEAFF. CDR3 nucleotide sequence: TGCAGTGTCCTTCGACAGTCCACTGAAGCTTTCTTT.

This clonotype appeared many times. This chain joins TRBV5-5 and TRBJ1-1; D is perhaps TRBD1 (5 bases). Trimming took off 4 bases at V and 0 bases at J, with 10 bases between the two ends. The CDR3 runs 14 residues. In germline, CDR1 is SGHKS, CDR2 YYEKEE (reference sequence). The DNA of the CDR3 is TGTGCCAGCAGCCTGGACACCTTGAACACTGAAGCTTTCTTT. This translates into CASSLDTLNTEAFF. Combining the CDR3 with reference TRBV5-5 and TRBJ1-1 gives the whole variable domain DAGVTQSPTHLIKTRGQQVTLRCSPISGHKSVSWYQQVLGQGPQFIFQYYEKEERGRGNFPDRFSARQFPNYSSELNVNALLLGDSALYLCASSLDTLNTEAFFGQGTRLTVV.

This clonotype was recorded many times. The chain couples TRBV6-4 to TRBJ1-1; D is unclear. CDR1 and CDR2 (germline): MRHNA, SNTAGT. Deletions cut 0 bases from V and 7 bases from J, with 9 bases between. The CDR3 is made up of 13 amino acids. The CDR3 DNA sequence: TGTGCCAGCAGTGACTCGATCGGTAATGAAGCTTTCTTT. Protein product: CASSDSIGNEAFF.

At least ten counts were recorded for this clonotype. The rearrangement links TRBV6-5 to TRBJ2-1, with D perhaps matching TRBD2 (6 bases). Trimming removed 2 bases from V and 6 bases from J, with 11 bases in between. CDR3 length: 14 residues. Germline loops: CDR1 MNHEY, CDR2 SVGAGI. The CDR3 reads CASSYDWGVNEQFF. DNA for the CDR3: TGTGCCAGCAGTTACGACTGGGGGGTCAATGAGCAGTTCTTC.

This clonotype was detected many times. The V call is TRBV27, the J call TRBJ1-1; D call uncertain. V lost 1 base to trimming and J lost 1 base, with 7 bases between them. The CDR3 contains 14 residues. CDR1 and CDR2 (germline): MNHEY, SMNVEV (reference sequence). Written as DNA, the CDR3 is TGTGCCAGCAGTTTATGGGCAGGGAACACTGAAGCTTTCTTT. Protein sequence: CASSLWAGNTEAFF.

As for this clonotype: One end of the junction varies from germline; a read error may be responsible. This chain links TRBV20-1 with TRBJ1-5, with a possible D match to TRBD1 (6 bases). The CDR3 is made up of 16 amino acids. Per the germline V gene, CDR1 is DFQATT and CDR2 is SNEGSKA (reference sequence). In nucleotides, the CDR3 is TGCAGTGCTAGAGTAGGGACATTGAATAGCAATCAACCCCAGCATTTT. Translating gives CSARVGTLNSNQPQHF.

This clonotype was found many times. The rearrangement links TRBV28 to TRBJ1-2, with D possibly being TRBD1 (6 bases). In germline, CDR1 is MDHEN, CDR2 SYDVKM. V was clipped by 8 bases and J by 5 bases, with 12 bases between them. The CDR3 extends over 12 amino acids. CDR3 bases: TGTGCCAGCGGGGGGGCTAGATATGGCTACACCTTC. Translation gives CASGGARYGYTF.

The CDR3 coding sequence is TGTGCCTGGAGCGTTAAGAGCAATCAGCCCCAGCATTTT. Residues: CAWSVKSNQPQHF. The rearrangement joins TRBV30 to TRBJ1-5; D uncertain. The V gene lost 3 bases and the J gene lost 1 base, with 7 bases spanning the gap. CDR1 and CDR2 from the germline V gene are GTSNPN and SVGIG (reference sequence). This CDR3 spans 13 amino acids.

This clonotype was counted at least ten times. The chain is built from TRBV30 and TRBJ1-4; D ambiguous. Per the germline V gene, CDR1 is GTSNPN and CDR2 is SVGIG (reference sequence). V lost 5 bases to trimming and J lost 7 bases, with 14 bases between them. CDR3 length equals 13 residues. In DNA, the CDR3 is TGTGCCTGGGAACGGGGTAGGCGTGAAAAACTGTTTTTT. Amino acid sequence: CAWERGRREKLFF.

This clonotype has at least ten counts. CDR3 amino acids: CASSLGQDYFTDTQYF. The DNA of the CDR3 is TGTGCCAGCAGTTTGGGACAGGACTATTTCACAGATACGCAGTATTTT. The chain is built from TRBV27 and TRBJ2-3; 8 bases agree with TRBD1. Trimming cost V 3 bases and J 2 bases; bases outside gene matches: 7. The length of the CDR3 is 16 residues. The germline CDR1 and CDR2 sequences are MNHEY and SMNVEV (reference sequence).

This clonotype came up many times. This chain joins TRBV28 and TRBJ2-2, with a possible D match to TRBD2 (5 bases). With 5 bases removed from V and 4 bases from J, the gap between germline ends came to 8 bases. Germline V gene sequence: CDR1 MDHEN, CDR2 SYDVKM. The CDR3 is 13 amino acids. Here the CDR3 DNA reads TGTGCCAGCAGTACGGGGTTCACCGGGGAGCTGTTTTTT. Amino acids: CASSTGFTGELFF.